The next 11 T cell receptor beta chains were all read from a single sample in a study of blood T cells in healthy people across ages. Sample-barcoded 5' priming and a J-beta primer mix drove a second PCR of 7 to 11 cycles. From the 5' RACE reads, TCRdb called clonotypes with MiXCR, one entry per CDR3 protein. The profile shows some 890,000 distinct CDR3 sequences, under 35% of them singletons. These data also featured in a second study, about T cells of mothers and their children.

Sequencing input: blood. These receptors originate from a woman aged 40 to 55 in good health.

This clonotype was counted between two and nine times. CDR3 nucleotides: TGTGCCAGCAGGTCATTCTCAGGGAAGTCTCAAGAGACCCAGTACTTC. Protein product: CASRSFSGKSQETQYF. The chain uses TRBV28 and TRBJ2-5; D perhaps matches TRBD1 (5 bases). This CDR3 is built from 16 residues. Germline V gene data show CDR1 as MDHEN and CDR2 as SYDVKM. V was clipped by 6 bases and J by 2 bases, with 19 bases between them.

For this clonotype: A much larger clone is a single base away; this may be a read error. This chain links TRBV4-1 with TRBJ1-2, with D possibly matching TRBD1 (5 bases). CDR3 length: 16 residues. Deletions cut 1 base from V and 3 bases from J, with 15 bases between. The germline CDR1 and CDR2 sequences are MGHRA and YSYEKL. Here the CDR3 DNA reads TGCGCCAGCAGCCAAGGTCAAGGACAAGCACACTATGGCTACACCTTC. Its protein is CASSQGQGQAHYGYTF.

This clonotype was counted at least ten times. The chain couples TRBV6-5 to TRBJ1-2, with no clear D. The CDR3 has 17 amino acids. V lost 2 bases, J lost 0 bases, and 16 bases lay in between. Germline CDR1 reads MNHEY; CDR2 reads SVGAGI. CDR3 coding DNA: TGTGCCAGCAGTTACGTTTCCGCAGCGGGCTCTAACTATGGCTACACCTTC. This codes for CASSYVSAAGSNYGYTF.

The gene calls are TRBV7-2 and TRBJ2-2; TRBD1 matches 11 bases. J was trimmed by 2 bases and V by 3 bases; bases with no gene match: 2. CDR1 is SGHTA and CDR2 is FQGNSA in the germline V gene. This CDR3 contains 16 residues. CDR3 sequence reads: CASSLWTGGNTGELFF. CDR3 coding DNA: TGTGCCAGCAGCTTGTGGACAGGGGGCAACACCGGGGAGCTGTTTTTT.

This clonotype was seen at least ten times. The gene calls are TRBV28 and TRBJ2-3, with unresolved D. Per germline, CDR1 MDHEN and CDR2 SYDVKM. The CDR3 extends over 17 amino acids. The germline V and J ends were trimmed by 5 bases and 0 bases, with 18 bases remaining between them. The CDR3 bases are TGTGCCAGCAGTCCCTCTTACGACTTACTTAGCACAGATACGCAGTATTTT. It is translated as CASSPSYDLLSTDTQYF.

The chain employs TRBV28 and TRBJ1-1, with D perhaps matching TRBD1 (5 bases). Trimming stripped 2 bases from V and 6 bases from J, with 7 bases between. This CDR3 region has 12 residues. Germline values: CDR1 MDHEN, CDR2 SYDVKM. The DNA for the CDR3 is TGTGCCAGCAGTTTAGGGACTTCTGAAGCTTTCTTT. This codes for CASSLGTSEAFF.

J is TRBJ2-7 and V is TRBV7-3; D may be TRBD2 (6 bases). Gene TRBJ2-5 matches the end of the DNA better, so the J call may be wrong. CDR3 size: 13 residues. Germline loops: CDR1 SGHTA, CDR2 FQGTGA. CDR3 nucleotide sequence: TGTGCCAGCAGTAAGGGGACTTATAAGACCCAGTACTTC. Translation: CASSKGTYKTQYF.

This clonotype was detected ten times or more. The rearrangement links TRBV20-1 to TRBJ2-7; D is unresolved. CDR3 size: 11 residues. The V end was cut by 6 bases, the J end by 4 bases, with 10 bases between. Germline CDR1 and CDR2: DFQATT and SNEGSKA (reference sequence). The CDR3 sequence is CSASPIYEQYF. The CDR3 nucleotides read TGCAGTGCCTCACCAATTTACGAGCAGTACTTC.

The sample holds a few counts of this clonotype. The genes are TRBV7-2 and TRBJ2-7, with TRBD2 as a possible D gene (5 bases). V dropped 3 bases and J dropped 0 bases, with 9 bases sitting between them. The CDR3 is made up of 14 amino acids. Germline V gene lookup returns CDR1 SGHTA and CDR2 FQGNSA. CDR3 sequence: CASSFRLASYEQYF. For the CDR3, the DNA is TGTGCCAGCAGCTTCCGCCTAGCCTCCTACGAGCAGTACTTC.

This clonotype occurred a few times. The rearrangement joins TRBV20-1 to TRBJ1-1; D gene ambiguous. Looked up from germline, CDR1 is DFQATT and CDR2 is SNEGSKA (reference sequence). V gave up 3 bases and J gave up 7 bases, with 18 bases separating them. CDR3 length: 14 amino acids. CDR3 amino acids: CSARGRVGFGEAFF. In DNA, the CDR3 is TGCAGTGCTAGGGGGAGGGTAGGGTTCGGTGAAGCTTTCTTT.

Ten or more counts support this clonotype. V and J are TRBV27 and TRBJ2-1; unclear D gene. Germline assignment: CDR1 MNHEY and CDR2 SMNVEV (reference sequence). V was clipped by 5 bases and J by 4 bases, with 12 bases between them. The CDR3 covers 14 residues. CDR3 protein: CASSPAIFYNEQFF. DNA of the CDR3: TGTGCCAGCAGTCCGGCCATTTTTTACAATGAGCAGTTCTTC.